The 4 T cell receptor beta chains below were found in one sample sequenced in a study of radiation and T cells in renal cell carcinoma. Time point noted: baseline pretreatment blood. The treatment was: 15 Gy SBRT to primary tumor, nephrectomy 4 weeks later. Some clones are missing from TCRdb's copy, which holds only in-frame ones; the method was immunoSEQ multiplex PCR. The sample carries approximately 94,000 clones, 70% to 85% recorded once. Specimen: blood, collected from a patient whose treatment included radiotherapy and nephrectomy. Receptor source: a man aged 55 to 70 with renal cell carcinoma.

The rearrangement uses TRBV9 and TRBJ1-3; no reliable D call. Germline assignment: CDR1 SGDLS and CDR2 YYNGEE. V shed 0 bases and J shed 4 bases, with 5 bases lying between them. This CDR3 spans 13 amino acids. Written as DNA, the CDR3 is TGTGCCAGCAGCGTAGACTTCGGAAACACCATATATTTT. Amino acid sequence: CASSVDFGNTIYF. Full variable domain (rest looked up from reference TRBV9 and TRBJ1-3): DSGVTQTPKHLITATGQRVTLRCSPRSGDLSVYWYQQSLDQGLQFLIQYYNGEERAKGNILERFSAQQFPDLHSELNLSSLELGDSALYFCASSVDFGNTIYFGEGSWLTVV.

The chain joins TRBV19 to TRBJ2-1; TRBD1 matches at 10 bases. The germline V gene encodes CDR1 LNHDA and CDR2 SQIVND (reference sequence). The trim removed 5 bases at V and 4 bases at J, leaving 5 bases unmatched. This CDR3 region has 15 residues. In nucleotides, the CDR3 is TGTGCCAGTAGTTCCCGGGACAGGGGATACAATGAGCAGTTCTTC. Translating it yields CASSSRDRGYNEQFF.

The CDR3, as DNA: TGCAGCGTTAGCCGGTCGGGAACAGGGGGCAGAATAGATACGCAGTATTTT. Encoded protein: CSVSRSGTGGRIDTQYF. The chain links TRBV29-1 to TRBJ2-3, with 9 bases lining up with TRBD1. Unmatched junction bases numbered 17, after V lost 5 bases and J lost 5 bases. The CDR3 extends over 17 amino acids. In germline, CDR1 is SQVTM, CDR2 ANQGSEA.

This clone has more than one count but fewer than ten. Other nucleotide sequences in the sample specify the same CDR3. The chain combines TRBV28 with TRBJ1-2; 8 nucleotides agree with TRBD1. The germline gives CDR1 MDHEN, CDR2 SYDVKM. This CDR3 has 12 residues. Trimming at V came to 8 bases and at J to 5 bases, leaving 4 bases not matched to a gene. The CDR3 coding sequence is TGTGCCAGCCGCACAGGGGGATATGGCTACACCTTC. Translated: CASRTGGYGYTF.